These T cell receptor beta chains were read from a single sample in a study of regulatory T cells in long-lasting Graves disease. TCRdb reprocessed the multiplex PCR reads with MiXCR, giving one entry per CDR3 protein. The table shows roughly 350,000 distinct CDR3 sequences, with 16% occurring only once. This sample was shared with a second study, whose subject was T cells in Graves' hyperthyroidism and ophthalmopathy.

The specimen comprised peripheral blood mononuclear cells (PBMCs), sampled at new diagnosis, from a patient treated with antithyroid drugs. These receptors all stem from a man in his forties with Graves disease. The CDR3 runs from the conserved cysteine through the conserved F or W. D genes are given only for firm matches. Some rows have no size entry. The others give once, few or many, or a class for an expanded clone.

J gene: TRBJ1-5; V gene: TRBV4-2; clone size: few; D gene: TRBD1; CDR3 DNA: TGTGCCAGCAGCCATAACCCGGGACAGGTCCCTCCGGAGCCCCAGCATTTT; CDR3 protein: CASSHNPGQVPPEPQHF
J gene: TRBJ2-7; V gene: TRBV7-2; clone size: many; D gene: .; CDR3 DNA: TGTGCCAGCAGCCAGTCAGGGAGCTCCTACGAGCAGTACTTC; CDR3 protein: CASSQSGSSYEQYF
J gene: TRBJ1-6; V gene: TRBV20-1; clone size: few; D gene: TRBD1; CDR3 DNA: TGCAGTGCGTCCCGACAGGGCCGGAATTCACCCCTCCACTTT; CDR3 protein: CSASRQGRNSPLHF
J gene: TRBJ2-3; V gene: TRBV7-6; clone size: .; D gene: TRBD1; CDR3 DNA: TGTGCCAGCAGCTTAGCGGGCAGGGGGCGAGCAGATACGCAGTATTTT; CDR3 protein: CASSLAGRGRADTQYF
J gene: TRBJ2-1; V gene: TRBV5-1; clone size: few; D gene: TRBD2; CDR3 DNA: TGCGCCAGCAGCTCAGGGACTAGCGGGGGGGCGCAGCAGTTCTTC; CDR3 protein: CASSSGTSGGAQQFF
J gene: TRBJ2-2; V gene: TRBV11-3; clone size: many; D gene: .; CDR3 DNA: TGTGCCAGCAGCTTAGTTGTCGGGGGGCTGTCGAACACCGGGGAGCTGTTTTTT; CDR3 protein: CASSLVVGGLSNTGELFF
J gene: TRBJ2-7; V gene: TRBV4-1; clone size: many; D gene: TRBD1; CDR3 DNA: TGCGCCAGCAGCCAAGACCCGGGACAGGGCTACGAGCAGTACTTC; CDR3 protein: CASSQDPGQGYEQYF
J gene: TRBJ2-3; V gene: TRBV5-1; clone size: .; D gene: TRBD2; CDR3 DNA: TGCGCCAGCAGCTTGGTACCAGCGGGAGAACCAGATACGCAGTATTTT; CDR3 protein: CASSLVPAGEPDTQYF
J gene: TRBJ2-2; V gene: TRBV5-1; clone size: many; D gene: .; CDR3 DNA: TGCGCCAGCAGCTTGGGGTCGTCGGCGAACACCGGGGAGCTGTTTTTT; CDR3 protein: CASSLGSSANTGELFF
J gene: TRBJ2-5; V gene: TRBV7-2; clone size: many; D gene: TRBD1; CDR3 DNA: TGTGCCAGCAGCACCCGACAGGGGTCGGAGACCCAGTACTTC; CDR3 protein: CASSTRQGSETQYF
J gene: TRBJ1-6; V gene: TRBV7-9; clone size: .; D gene: TRBD1; CDR3 DNA: TGTGCCAGCAGCTCGTCGGACAGGGGAAATTCACCCCTCCACTTT; CDR3 protein: CASSSSDRGNSPLHF
J gene: TRBJ2-7; V gene: TRBV4-1; clone size: few; D gene: TRBD1; CDR3 DNA: TGCGCCAGCAGCCTGCCGGGACAGGGTAGGCGCGAGCAGTACTTC; CDR3 protein: CASSLPGQGRREQYF
J gene: TRBJ1-6; V gene: TRBV2; clone size: many; D gene: TRBD1; CDR3 DNA: TGTGCCAGCAGTCGACAGGGGGCCCCCTATAATTCACCCCTCCACTTT; CDR3 protein: CASSRQGAPYNSPLHF
J gene: TRBJ2-7; V gene: TRBV28; clone size: .; D gene: .; CDR3 DNA: TGTGCCAGCAGCCGCTCGGACTCCGTCTACGAGCAGTACTTC; CDR3 protein: CASSRSDSVYEQYF
J gene: TRBJ1-2; V gene: TRBV9; clone size: many; D gene: .; CDR3 DNA: TGTGCCAGCAGCCAGGGACACTATGGCTACACCTTC; CDR3 protein: CASSQGHYGYTF
J gene: TRBJ2-1; V gene: TRBV10-3; clone size: few; D gene: .; CDR3 DNA: TGTGCCATCAGTGAGGGGCTCGCGGAGCAGTTCTTC; CDR3 protein: CAISEGLAEQFF
J gene: TRBJ2-1; V gene: TRBV12-3/TRBV12-4; clone size: few; D gene: .; CDR3 DNA: TGTGCCAGCAGTGGACAGCCGAGCTCCTACAATGAGCAGTTCTTC; CDR3 protein: CASSGQPSSYNEQFF
J gene: TRBJ2-1; V gene: TRBV5-6; clone size: few; D gene: .; CDR3 DNA: TGTGCCAGCAGCGTCGGGCCATACAATGAGCAGTTCTTC; CDR3 protein: CASSVGPYNEQFF
J gene: TRBJ2-5; V gene: TRBV18; clone size: .; D gene: TRBD1; CDR3 DNA: TGTGCCAGCTCACCGGGGACAGGGAATATGCAGACCCAGTACTTC; CDR3 protein: CASSPGTGNMQTQYF
J gene: TRBJ2-5; V gene: TRBV20-1; clone size: many; D gene: TRBD1; CDR3 DNA: TGCAGTGCTCCCCCCAGACAGGGCATCCAAGAGACCCAGTACTTC; CDR3 protein: CSAPPRQGIQETQYF
J gene: TRBJ2-7; V gene: TRBV6-5; clone size: many; D gene: TRBD2; CDR3 DNA: TGTGCCAGCAGTTACTACCGGACCGTGGGACTAGTTGGTAACGAGCAGTACTTC; CDR3 protein: CASSYYRTVGLVGNEQYF
J gene: TRBJ2-4; V gene: TRBV5-5; clone size: many; D gene: .; CDR3 DNA: TGTGCCAGCAGCTTTCAAGGGGAAAACATTCAGTACTTC; CDR3 protein: CASSFQGENIQYF
J gene: TRBJ2-2; V gene: TRBV5-1; clone size: .; D gene: .; CDR3 DNA: TGCGCCAGCAGCTCGGACTTCTACACCGGGGAGCTGTTTTTT; CDR3 protein: CASSSDFYTGELFF
J gene: TRBJ2-3; V gene: TRBV2; clone size: many; D gene: .; CDR3 DNA: TGTGCCAGCACCCTAAAGCGCCCGTCTAGCAAATGGTCAGATACGCAGTATTTT; CDR3 protein: CASTLKRPSSKWSDTQYF
J gene: TRBJ2-7; V gene: TRBV5-1; clone size: many; D gene: TRBD1; CDR3 DNA: TGCGCCACCTCTCTTGGGGACAGGGTCCACGAGCAGTACTTC; CDR3 protein: CATSLGDRVHEQYF
J gene: TRBJ2-1; V gene: TRBV7-2; clone size: many; D gene: .; CDR3 DNA: TGTGCCAGCAGCTTAGTCGGGGGAGATAATGAGCAGTTCTTC; CDR3 protein: CASSLVGGDNEQFF
J gene: TRBJ2-6; V gene: TRBV7-2; clone size: few; D gene: .; CDR3 DNA: TGTGCCAGCAGCTTAGTGTACGGAACCGACTACTCTGGGGCCAACGTCCTGACTTTC; CDR3 protein: CASSLVYGTDYSGANVLTF
J gene: TRBJ2-1; V gene: TRBV12-3/TRBV12-4; clone size: many; D gene: .; CDR3 DNA: TGTGCCAGCAGTTTAGGCTGGACGGCCAACGATGAGCAGTTCTTC; CDR3 protein: CASSLGWTANDEQFF
J gene: TRBJ2-3; V gene: TRBV7-9; clone size: .; D gene: .; CDR3 DNA: TGTGCCAGCAGCCAGGGGCAGGGGGGAACAGATACGCAGTATTTT; CDR3 protein: CASSQGQGGTDTQYF
J gene: TRBJ2-3; V gene: TRBV20-1; clone size: many; D gene: TRBD2; CDR3 DNA: TGCAGTGCCGGGCCCTTTAGCGGGTATAGCACAGATACGCAGTATTTT; CDR3 protein: CSAGPFSGYSTDTQYF
J gene: TRBJ2-2; V gene: TRBV28; clone size: many; D gene: .; CDR3 DNA: TGTGCCAGCAGTTCTCCGGCCGGGACCGGGGAGCTGTTTTTT; CDR3 protein: CASSSPAGTGELFF
J gene: TRBJ1-4; V gene: TRBV12-3/TRBV12-4; clone size: .; D gene: TRBD1; CDR3 DNA: TGTGCCAGCAGTTTCGGACAGGGATTCCTTAATGAAAAACTGTTTTTT; CDR3 protein: CASSFGQGFLNEKLFF
J gene: TRBJ1-2; V gene: TRBV7-8; clone size: many; D gene: TRBD1; CDR3 DNA: TGTGCCAGCAGCTACGACAGGGTTGGCGGCTACACCTTC; CDR3 protein: CASSYDRVGGYTF
J gene: TRBJ2-7; V gene: TRBV7-9; clone size: many; D gene: .; CDR3 DNA: TGTGCCAGCAGCTTAGGTCCGACCACGAGGGGTGACGAGCAGTACTTC; CDR3 protein: CASSLGPTTRGDEQYF
J gene: TRBJ2-1; V gene: TRBV29-1; clone size: many; D gene: TRBD1; CDR3 DNA: TGCAGCGCCACCTCCGGGACAGGGAACTACAATGAGCAGTTCTTC; CDR3 protein: CSATSGTGNYNEQFF
J gene: TRBJ1-4; V gene: TRBV19; clone size: many; D gene: .; CDR3 DNA: TGTGCCAGTACCCCCGTTTTTGGGGGCGCAAGCCCAGTTGGAAAACTGTTTTTT; CDR3 protein: CASTPVFGGASPVGKLFF
J gene: TRBJ2-3; V gene: TRBV6-2/TRBV6-3; clone size: .; D gene: .; CDR3 DNA: TGTGCCAGCAGTTACTCGGTAGGAGCAGATACGCAGTATTTT; CDR3 protein: CASSYSVGADTQYF
J gene: TRBJ2-7; V gene: TRBV7-2; clone size: .; D gene: TRBD2; CDR3 DNA: TGTGCCAGCAGCTTGATCAGCGGGAGCTCCCACGAGCAGTACTTC; CDR3 protein: CASSLISGSSHEQYF
J gene: TRBJ2-4; V gene: TRBV5-4; clone size: few; D gene: TRBD2; CDR3 DNA: TGTGCCAGCAGCCCGGGACTAGCGGGGGCCGGGGACATTCAGTACTTC; CDR3 protein: CASSPGLAGAGDIQYF
J gene: TRBJ1-3; V gene: TRBV12-3/TRBV12-4; clone size: few; D gene: .; CDR3 DNA: TGTGCCAGCAGTACGACAGGTCACTCTGGAAACACCATATATTTT; CDR3 protein: CASSTTGHSGNTIYF